The next 20 T cell receptor beta chains were all read from a single sample in a study of chemoradiotherapy in HPV16-positive cancers. Data came from immunoSEQ multiplex PCR; TCRdb stores just in-frame clones and leaves some out. Of over 10,000 clones listed, roughly 64% were seen once; the top ten hold about a fifth. The sample was gathered from a patient who underwent chemoradiotherapy. These receptor sequences come from a human donor with HPV-associated anogenital cancer.

This clone was counted between two and nine times. This chain links TRBV5-1 with TRBJ2-3, with 8 bases identical to TRBD2. The CDR3 loop spans 15 amino acids. From germline, CDR1 is SGHRS and CDR2 YFSETQ. V dropped 1 base and J dropped 3; count of bases not matched to a gene: 4. CDR3 sequence reads: CASSLTPGGTDTQYF. CDR3 coding DNA: TGCGCCAGCAGCTTGACACCGGGGGGGACAGATACGCAGTATTTT.

This chain uses TRBV11-3 with TRBJ2-1; maybe TRBD2 (7 bases). V dropped 8 bases and J dropped 7 bases, with 18 bases sitting between them. This CDR3 is 14 amino acids long. Germline CDR1 SGHNT, CDR2 YENEEA. The CDR3 nucleotides are TGTGCCAGCTCAAGGGGGGGAAAAGGGAATGAGCAGTTCTTC. It encodes CASSRGGKGNEQFF.

J is TRBJ2-7 and V is TRBV5-6, with D maybe TRBD2 (6 bases). V was cut by 4 bases and J by 3 bases, with 11 bases left in between. CDR3 length: 13 amino acids. The germline CDR1 and CDR2 sequences are SGHDT and YYEEEE. CDR3 loop: CASSQGLHYEQYF. CDR3 bases: TGTGCCAGCAGCCAGGGACTCCACTACGAGCAGTACTTC.

The rearrangement joins TRBV29-1 to TRBJ2-5, with 8 nucleotides matching TRBD1. The CDR3 sequence is 12 residues long. CDR1 and CDR2 from the germline V gene are SQVTM and ANQGSEA. The chain's CDR3 is CSFAGTGETQYF. CDR3 coding DNA: TGCTCTTTTGCTGGGACAGGAGAGACCCAGTACTTC.

The chain uses TRBV11-2 and TRBJ1-2, with no clear D. CDR1 and CDR2 (germline): SGHAT, FQNNGV. The V end was cut by 2 bases, the J end by 8 bases, with 21 bases between. This CDR3 has 16 amino acids. The CDR3 sequence is CASSLIRGGFSGGYTF. CDR3 nucleotide sequence: TGTGCCAGCAGCTTAATCCGAGGCGGGTTTAGCGGAGGCTACACCTTC.

This clone was seen only a few times. The chain links TRBV2 to TRBJ1-2, with 9 positions matching TRBD1. J was trimmed by 8 bases and V by 9 bases; bases with no gene match: 10. This CDR3 region has 13 residues. Germline CDR1 reads SNHLY; CDR2 reads FYNNEI. The CDR3 loop is CARKTGGLGGYTF. The CDR3 DNA reads as TGTGCCAGAAAAACAGGGGGCTTGGGAGGCTACACCTTC. Using reference TRBV2 and TRBJ1-2 for the parts outside the CDR3, the full variable domain is EPEVTQTPSHQVTQMGQEVILRCVPISNHLYFYWYRQILGQKVEFLVSFYNNEISEKSEIFDDQFSVERPDGSNFTLKIRSTKLEDSAMYFCARKTGGLGGYTFGSGTRLTVV.

The rearrangement joins TRBV5-5 to TRBJ2-1; D assignment may be TRBD1 or TRBD2 (5 bases each). This CDR3 is 13 amino acids long. CDR1 and CDR2 (germline): SGHKS, YYEKEE (reference sequence). V was clipped by 4 bases and J by 8 bases, with 13 bases between them. The CDR3 is CASSPGTIDEQFF. The CDR3 nucleotides read TGTGCCAGCAGCCCTGGGACCATCGATGAGCAGTTCTTC.

This chain connects TRBV6-1 to TRBJ1-5; D ambiguous. V lost 6 bases to trimming and J lost 3 bases, with 15 bases between them. Per germline, CDR1 MNHNS and CDR2 SASEGT. This CDR3 comprises 15 residues. CDR3 sequence (DNA): TGTGCCAGCAGCAACGAGGGAGCCATCAATCAGCCCCAGCATTTT. The encoded protein is CASSNEGAINQPQHF.

This clone was observed a few times. The CDR3 here is CAITDRVNQPQHF. CDR3 DNA: TGTGCCATCACCGACAGGGTAAATCAGCCCCAGCATTTT. The chain uses TRBV10-3 and TRBJ1-5, with 7 bases that match TRBD1. The V and J ends lost 7 bases and 4 bases, in that order; junction bases with no gene match: 4. The CDR3 is made up of 13 amino acids. Germline V gives CDR1 ENHRY, CDR2 SYGVKD.

This clone appeared a few times. The rearrangement uses TRBV11-2 and TRBJ2-7; TRBD1 matches at 8 bases. The germline gives CDR1 SGHAT, CDR2 FQNNGV. The CDR3 totals 15 residues. The junction had 12 bases not matched to a gene; V was cut back by 6 bases and J by 5 bases. In nucleotides, the CDR3 is TGTGCCAGCAGTTCGACAGGGGCGATTTTTAACGAGCAGTACTTC. Translating it yields CASSSTGAIFNEQYF.

In this sample, this clone turned up a few times. The same CDR3 also results from other DNA sequences found in this sample. The V call is TRBV19, the J call TRBJ1-2, with a possible D match to TRBD1 (6 bases). The CDR3 has 12 residues. Germline V gives CDR1 LNHDA, CDR2 SQIVND (reference sequence). Trimming removed 5 bases at V and 5 bases at J, with 9 bases between. The CDR3, as DNA: TGTGCCAGTAGTTTGCAGGGGTATGGCTACACCTTC. Its protein product is CASSLQGYGYTF.

The V call is TRBV5-1, the J call TRBJ2-7; 7 positions match TRBD1. This CDR3 contains 14 residues. Germline-derived CDR1 and CDR2 are SGHRS and YFSETQ. V shed 1 base and J 2 bases; nucleotides not matched to a gene: 3. The CDR3 DNA is TGCGCCAGCAGCTTGACAGGGGAACCCTACGAGCAGTACTTC. Its protein product is CASSLTGEPYEQYF.

This CDR3 reads CASSLERGANTGELFF. The CDR3 DNA reads TGTGCCAGCAGCCTGGAGCGGGGGGCGAACACCGGGGAGCTGTTTTTT. The chain has TRBV11-3 and TRBJ2-2; 9 nucleotides align to TRBD2. CDR3 length: 16 residues. The germline CDR1 and CDR2 sequences are SGHNT and YENEEA. Losses at the gene ends were 5 bases for V and 0 bases for J; bases not matched to a gene: 4.

This chain connects TRBV6-5 to TRBJ1-1; tentatively, D is TRBD1 (6 bases). The germline CDR1 and CDR2 sequences are MNHEY and SVGAGI. Trimming took 5 bases from V and 9 from J, leaving 19 bases between them. There are 14 residues in the CDR3. The CDR3 here is CASSDDRKTEKAFF. The CDR3, as DNA: TGTGCCAGCAGTGATGACAGGAAAACTGAGAAAGCTTTCTTT.

J is TRBJ2-1 and V is TRBV7-8, with TRBD1 as a possible D gene (6 bases). The length of the CDR3 is 15 residues. V shed 8 bases and J shed 4 bases, with 18 bases lying between them. The V gene's germline CDR1 is SGHVS and CDR2 FQNEAQ. The CDR3 region has the DNA TGTGCCAGCGGCCTTCATCGGGACAATTACAATGAGCAGTTCTTC. Translating it yields CASGLHRDNYNEQFF.

This chain uses TRBV29-1 with TRBJ2-7, with TRBD1 as a possible D gene (6 bases). V lost 6 bases, J lost 3 bases, and 21 bases lay in between. Germline V gene sequence: CDR1 SQVTM, CDR2 ANQGSEA. The CDR3 contains 15 residues. The chain's CDR3 is CSVELQTGVNYEQYF. CDR3 nucleotide sequence: TGCAGCGTGGAGCTACAGACAGGCGTCAACTACGAGCAGTACTTC.

This chain uses TRBV28 with TRBJ1-2; 8 nucleotides line up with TRBD1. Trimming cost V 5 bases and J 4 bases; bases outside gene matches: 6. The CDR3 has 14 amino acids. The germline V gene has CDR1 MDHEN and CDR2 SYDVKM. This chain's CDR3 is CASSPPGTGYGYTF. Written as DNA, the CDR3 is TGTGCCAGCAGTCCCCCCGGGACAGGCTATGGCTACACCTTC.

The V and J genes are TRBV6-5 and TRBJ1-2; weak D call: TRBD1 (5 bases). Trimming took 6 bases from V and 4 from J, leaving 15 bases between them. CDR1 and CDR2 from the germline V gene are MNHEY and SVGAGI. This CDR3 has 14 amino acids. The CDR3 coding sequence is TGTGCCAGCAGCCCACACGGGGGAAGCTATGGCTACACCTTC. This translates into CASSPHGGSYGYTF.

This clone has only one observation. The rearrangement joins TRBV5-1 to TRBJ1-1; 7 bases line up with TRBD1. Germline assignment: CDR1 SGHRS and CDR2 YFSETQ. V lost 5 bases, J lost 3 bases, and 7 bases stayed unmatched. The length of the CDR3 is 14 residues. The chain's CDR3 is CASSRDRGYTEAFF. The DNA of the CDR3 is TGCGCCAGCAGTCGGGACAGAGGATACACTGAAGCTTTCTTT.

Notes on this clone: A much larger clone differs by one base, so this may be a read error. The CDR3 spells CASSGPRGGGSLQQYF. CDR3 coding DNA: TGTGCCAGCAGTGGGCCGCGAGGGGGGGGGAGTCTCCAGCAGTACTTC. This chain uses TRBV2 with TRBJ2-7; D possibly corresponds to TRBD2 (7 bases). Germline CDR1 and CDR2: SNHLY and FYNNEI. The length of the CDR3 is 16 residues. Trimming pared 4 bases from V and 8 bases from J, leaving 24 bases between.